These T cell receptor beta chains were read from a single sample in a study of T cell responses to AZD1222 COVID-19 vaccine. The table came from immunoSEQ multiplex PCR; TCRdb's copy has only in-frame clones and leaves some out. The sample comprises under 200,000 clones, roughly 92% of which are singletons, and roughly 1.6% rests with the top ten. The sample in question was peripheral blood, obtained on day 0 of AZD1222 vaccination. Source of these receptors: an adult in good health. CDR3s include the opening cysteine and the closing phenylalanine or tryptophan. The order of the fields is CDR3 DNA, CDR3 protein, clone size, V gene, J gene, CDR3 length, D gene. The D gene is left open where the match is weak. Clone size is given for some rows only: seen once, a few or many times, or a class if the clone is expanded.

CDR3 DNA: TGCGCCAGCAGCTTGCTGGGTAGAGGGTACGAGCAGTACTTC
CDR3 protein: CASSLLGRGYEQYF
clone size: NA
V gene: TRBV5-1
J gene: TRBJ2-7
CDR3 length: 14
D gene: NA

CDR3 DNA: TGTGCCAGCAGCAAACCGGACACTCGGAACTATGGCTACACCTTC
CDR3 protein: CASSKPDTRNYGYTF
clone size: once
V gene: TRBV6-2/TRBV6-3
J gene: TRBJ1-2
CDR3 length: 15
D gene: NA

CDR3 DNA: TGCAGCGTCGGTGGGGTGTCCTACGAGCAGTACTTC
CDR3 protein: CSVGGVSYEQYF
clone size: NA
V gene: TRBV29-1
J gene: TRBJ2-7
CDR3 length: 12
D gene: NA

CDR3 DNA: TGTGCCAGCTCAAAACAGGGGGGCGGAAGCAATCAGCCCCAGCATTTT
CDR3 protein: CASSKQGGGSNQPQHF
clone size: NA
V gene: TRBV18
J gene: TRBJ1-5
CDR3 length: 16
D gene: TRBD1

CDR3 DNA: TGTGCCAGCTCACCACCGGGGGGAGTTGGTCAGCCCCAGCATTTT
CDR3 protein: CASSPPGGVGQPQHF
clone size: NA
V gene: TRBV18
J gene: TRBJ1-5
CDR3 length: 15
D gene: NA

CDR3 DNA: TGTGCCAGCAGCTTCGGCAGCGAAGAGACCCAGTACTTC
CDR3 protein: CASSFGSEETQYF
clone size: NA
V gene: TRBV7-9
J gene: TRBJ2-5
CDR3 length: 13
D gene: NA

CDR3 DNA: TGTGCCAGCTCACCAAGCCTCTGGACAGGAGGGGGCCACCTCTATGGCTACACCTTC
CDR3 protein: CASSPSLWTGGGHLYGYTF
clone size: NA
V gene: TRBV18
J gene: TRBJ1-2
CDR3 length: 19
D gene: TRBD1

CDR3 DNA: TGTGCCACCAGCAAGGACAGGACCACCGGGGAGCTGTTTTTT
CDR3 protein: CATSKDRTTGELFF
clone size: NA
V gene: TRBV15
J gene: TRBJ2-2
CDR3 length: 14
D gene: TRBD1

CDR3 DNA: TGTGCCAGCAGCCGCCAGGGAAATAGTGGCTACACCTTC
CDR3 protein: CASSRQGNSGYTF
clone size: NA
V gene: TRBV14
J gene: TRBJ1-2
CDR3 length: 13
D gene: NA

CDR3 DNA: TGCAGTGCTAGTAGTGGTATGACAGGGTTCACTGAAGCTTTCTTT
CDR3 protein: CSASSGMTGFTEAFF
clone size: NA
V gene: TRBV20-1
J gene: TRBJ1-1
CDR3 length: 15
D gene: TRBD1

CDR3 DNA: TGTGCCACCAGTGCGGGGGATTCACCCCTCCACTTT
CDR3 protein: CATSAGDSPLHF
clone size: NA
V gene: TRBV15
J gene: TRBJ1-6
CDR3 length: 12
D gene: NA

CDR3 DNA: TGTGCCAGCAGCTTTGGTGGCACCTATTACGAGCAGTACTTC
CDR3 protein: CASSFGGTYYEQYF
clone size: NA
V gene: TRBV7-2
J gene: TRBJ2-7
CDR3 length: 14
D gene: NA

CDR3 DNA: TGTGCCAGCAGCGTAGCCCAAGGGGCAGGCGGGGAAAAACTGTTTTTT
CDR3 protein: CASSVAQGAGGEKLFF
clone size: NA
V gene: TRBV9
J gene: TRBJ1-4
CDR3 length: 16
D gene: NA

CDR3 DNA: TGTGCCACCTCATTCGCTTCCGAGCAGTACTTC
CDR3 protein: CATSFASEQYF
clone size: NA
V gene: TRBV2
J gene: TRBJ2-7
CDR3 length: 11
D gene: NA

CDR3 DNA: TGTGCCAGTAGTACGATTGGGGGTGAGCAGTTCTTC
CDR3 protein: CASSTIGGEQFF
clone size: NA
V gene: TRBV19
J gene: TRBJ2-1
CDR3 length: 12
D gene: NA

CDR3 DNA: TGTGCCAGCTCAGCCCCCCAGCCAGCCTATGGCTACACCTTC
CDR3 protein: CASSAPQPAYGYTF
clone size: once
V gene: TRBV18
J gene: TRBJ1-2
CDR3 length: 14
D gene: NA

CDR3 DNA: TGCGCCAGCAGCCAGAGACAGGGGGTAGTCACCGGGGAGCTGTTTTTT
CDR3 protein: CASSQRQGVVTGELFF
clone size: NA
V gene: TRBV5-1
J gene: TRBJ2-2
CDR3 length: 16
D gene: TRBD1

CDR3 DNA: TGTGCCAGCAGTACCCTTGGGCTTAATCAGCCCCAGCATTTT
CDR3 protein: CASSTLGLNQPQHF
clone size: NA
V gene: TRBV27
J gene: TRBJ1-5
CDR3 length: 14
D gene: NA

CDR3 DNA: TGTGCCAGCAGCCAGGTTGTCGGGGCCGGAACCGGGGAGCTGTTTTTT
CDR3 protein: CASSQVVGAGTGELFF
clone size: few
V gene: TRBV3-1/TRBV3-2
J gene: TRBJ2-2
CDR3 length: 16
D gene: NA

CDR3 DNA: TGTGCCAGCAGCCTAAAGCGGGAGAGCTCCTACGAGCAGTACTTC
CDR3 protein: CASSLKRESSYEQYF
clone size: NA
V gene: TRBV27
J gene: TRBJ2-7
CDR3 length: 15
D gene: TRBD2

CDR3 DNA: TGTGCCAGCAGTTACTGGGCAGCGAATTCACCCCTCCACTTT
CDR3 protein: CASSYWAANSPLHF
clone size: NA
V gene: TRBV6-6
J gene: TRBJ1-6
CDR3 length: 14
D gene: NA

CDR3 DNA: TGTGCCATCAGTGACCCCGGGAAGAACACTGAAGCTTTCTTT
CDR3 protein: CAISDPGKNTEAFF
clone size: once
V gene: TRBV10-3
J gene: TRBJ1-1
CDR3 length: 14
D gene: NA

CDR3 DNA: TGTGCCAGCAGCTTAGAAGGGGCGTTATCTAATCAGCCCCAGCATTTT
CDR3 protein: CASSLEGALSNQPQHF
clone size: NA
V gene: TRBV7-8
J gene: TRBJ1-5
CDR3 length: 16
D gene: NA

CDR3 DNA: TGTGCCAGCTCTTCAAAGGGGGTTAATGAAAAACTGTTTTTT
CDR3 protein: CASSSKGVNEKLFF
clone size: once
V gene: TRBV18
J gene: TRBJ1-4
CDR3 length: 14
D gene: NA

CDR3 DNA: TGTGCCAGCAGCCAAGATGCCAGCCGATACTACGAGCAGTACTTC
CDR3 protein: CASSQDASRYYEQYF
clone size: NA
V gene: TRBV4-2
J gene: TRBJ2-7
CDR3 length: 15
D gene: NA

CDR3 DNA: TGTGCCAGCTCACCAGCGGGGACGGGCAATCAGCCCCAGCATTTT
CDR3 protein: CASSPAGTGNQPQHF
clone size: NA
V gene: TRBV18
J gene: TRBJ1-5
CDR3 length: 15
D gene: NA

CDR3 DNA: TGTGCCAGTAGTCTGGGGGGGACAGGAGACTACGAGCAGTACTTC
CDR3 protein: CASSLGGTGDYEQYF
clone size: NA
V gene: TRBV19
J gene: TRBJ2-7
CDR3 length: 15
D gene: NA

CDR3 DNA: TGTGCCAGCAGCTTAAGACAGGGGGAAAACAATGAGCAGTTCTTC
CDR3 protein: CASSLRQGENNEQFF
clone size: NA
V gene: TRBV7-9
J gene: TRBJ2-1
CDR3 length: 15
D gene: TRBD1

CDR3 DNA: TGTGCCACCAGTGAGCCCGGGACAGGTACTGACAATGAGCAGTTCTTC
CDR3 protein: CATSEPGTGTDNEQFF
clone size: NA
V gene: TRBV24-1
J gene: TRBJ2-1
CDR3 length: 16
D gene: TRBD1

CDR3 DNA: TGTGCCAGCGGTCAGTATGAGCAGTTCTTC
CDR3 protein: CASGQYEQFF
clone size: NA
V gene: TRBV11-2
J gene: TRBJ2-1
CDR3 length: 10
D gene: NA

CDR3 DNA: TGTGCCAGCAGCTTAGACACCACAGGGATAAACACCATATATTTT
CDR3 protein: CASSLDTTGINTIYF
clone size: NA
V gene: TRBV11-2
J gene: TRBJ1-3
CDR3 length: 15
D gene: NA

CDR3 DNA: TGTGCCAGCAGCCCCGCAGGGGGCGGGCAGCCCCAGCATTTT
CDR3 protein: CASSPAGGGQPQHF
clone size: NA
V gene: TRBV7-2
J gene: TRBJ1-5
CDR3 length: 14
D gene: TRBD1

CDR3 DNA: TGTGCCAGTAGTATAAAGGGACAGGGGGCCGGCACCGGGGAGCTGTTTTTT
CDR3 protein: CASSIKGQGAGTGELFF
clone size: NA
V gene: TRBV19
J gene: TRBJ2-2
CDR3 length: 17
D gene: TRBD1

CDR3 DNA: TGCAGCGTCCGCGGCTCAGCCGGGGAGCTGTTTTTT
CDR3 protein: CSVRGSAGELFF
clone size: NA
V gene: TRBV29-1
J gene: TRBJ2-2
CDR3 length: 12
D gene: NA

CDR3 DNA: TGTGCCAGTAGTAAACCATCAACAGGGGGTAGGGCCAAAAACATTCAGTACTTC
CDR3 protein: CASSKPSTGGRAKNIQYF
clone size: NA
V gene: TRBV19
J gene: TRBJ2-4
CDR3 length: 18
D gene: TRBD1